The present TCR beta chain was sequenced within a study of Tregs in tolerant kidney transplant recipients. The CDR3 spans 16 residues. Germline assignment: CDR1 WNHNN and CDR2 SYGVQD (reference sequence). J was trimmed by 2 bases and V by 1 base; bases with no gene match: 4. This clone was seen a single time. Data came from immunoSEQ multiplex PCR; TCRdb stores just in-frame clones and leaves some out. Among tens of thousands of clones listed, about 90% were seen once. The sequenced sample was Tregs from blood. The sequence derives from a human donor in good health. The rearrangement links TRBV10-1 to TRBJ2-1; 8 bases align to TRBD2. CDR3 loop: CASSEYNGRAYNEQFF. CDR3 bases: TGCGCCAGCAGTGAGTATAACGGGAGGGCCTACAATGAGCAGTTCTTC.